Listed below are T cell receptor beta chains from one sample, sequenced in a study of shared clonotypes between healthy human individuals. Data came from immunoSEQ multiplex PCR; TCRdb stores just in-frame clones and leaves some out. Of about 1 million clones listed, roughly 80% are singletons. The sequenced material came from memory CD4+ T cells sorted from blood. These receptors were collected from a man younger than 35 in good health. Both conserved end residues are trimmed from each CDR3. Each record gives: CDR3 length, J gene, V gene, CDR3 protein.

14	TRBJ1-6	TRBV6-6	ASFVGRNSDNSPLH
13	TRBJ2-1	TRBV5-1	ASSLGGQTNNEQF
10	TRBJ2-1	TRBV5-8	ASSLGNNEQF
13	TRBJ2-2	TRBV7-2	ASSFTSGSGGELF
14	TRBJ2-1	TRBV18	ASSPKQGMSYNEQF
10	TRBJ1-6	TRBV7-2	ASSLEYSPLH
15	TRBJ1-2	TRBV4-1	ASSQARDREGIYGYT
10	TRBJ1-2	TRBV28	ALQGASYGYT
15	TRBJ2-1	TRBV5-1	ASSLGPRDRGYHEQF
11	TRBJ1-2	TRBV6-5	ASSRALDYGYT
11	TRBJ1-3	TRBV25-1	ASSVGSGNTIY
11	TRBJ1-4	TRBV5-1	ASSFTFDEKLF
13	TRBJ2-7	TRBV5-1	ASSLVGTGPYEQY
11	TRBJ2-1	TRBV7-8	ASSLQVGSEQF